One sample yielded the 13 T cell receptor beta chains listed below, sequenced in a study of CD8+ T cells in alopecia areata (dated by TCRdb to the late 2010s). The library was obtained by the immunoSEQ multiplex PCR assay. For TCR sequencing, RNA was extracted from every sample and reverse transcribed into cDNA to serve as template. The clones in this table, taken by TCRdb from immuneACCESS, are in-frame only. Not every clone is retained; where verified, under half of the shortfall comes from an unresolved V gene, and the cause of the rest is unknown. The table for this sample lists approximately 200,000 clones; 50% to 60% of them were counted only once. The top ten constitute roughly 0.67% of the sample. The sample's time point label is to be understood as: less than five weeks on oral tofacitinib. What this sample's treatment or condition label stands for: oral pan-JAK inhibitor, 5-10 mg twice daily.

The sequencing here drew on CD4+ T cells sorted from blood, taken at week 4, from a patient treated with tofacitinib. The origin of the receptors is a human donor with alopecia areata.

The chain recombines TRBV5-1 with TRBJ2-7; 12 bases line up with TRBD2. J lost 3 bases, V lost 1 base, and 2 bases had no gene match. The V gene's germline CDR1 is SGHRS and CDR2 YFSETQ. The CDR3 totals 15 residues. The CDR3 coding sequence is TGCGCCAGCAGCTTGTTGACTAGCGGGAGCTACGAGCAGTACTTC. This gives the protein CASSLLTSGSYEQYF.

V usage is TRBV19 and J usage is TRBJ2-7; TRBD1 matches at 8 bases. This CDR3 contains 13 residues. V shed 7 bases, J shed 2 bases, and the junction held 4 bases outside the gene matches. Germline-derived CDR1 and CDR2 are LNHDA and SQIVND (reference sequence). CDR3 residues: CASMGQDPYEQYF. DNA for the CDR3: TGTGCCAGTATGGGACAGGACCCCTACGAGCAGTACTTC.

J is TRBJ2-7 and V is TRBV5-6, with 9 bases identical to TRBD1. The V segment lost 6 bases and the J segment 3 bases; nucleotides outside the gene matches: 4. The CDR3 contains 13 residues. The germline V gene has CDR1 SGHDT and CDR2 YYEEEE. CDR3: CASKPTGGYEQYF. DNA for the CDR3: TGTGCCAGCAAGCCGACAGGGGGCTACGAGCAGTACTTC.

The chain has TRBV25-1 and TRBJ2-3; D might be TRBD1 (5 bases). From germline, CDR1 is MGHDK and CDR2 SYGVNS. The CDR3 is made up of 11 amino acids. Trimming removed 6 bases from V and 15 bases from J, with 16 bases in between. CDR3 loop: CASSLQESAYF. The CDR3 nucleotides are TGTGCCAGCAGCTTACAGGAGAGCGCCTATTTT. The variable domain in full, with the rest retrieved from reference TRBV25-1 and TRBJ2-3, is EADIYQTPRYLVIGTGKKITLECSQTMGHDKMYWYQQDPGMELHLIHYSYGVNSTEKGDLSSESTVSRIRTEHFPLTLESARPSHTSQYLCASSLQESAYFGPGTRLTVL.

The sample holds a few counts of this clone. The chain carries TRBV11-2 and TRBJ2-1; 14 bases agree with TRBD2. The CDR3 runs to 19 residues. Germline V gene data show CDR1 as SGHAT and CDR2 as FQNNGV. The trim removed 5 bases at V and 12 bases at J, leaving 21 bases unmatched. DNA for the CDR3: TGTGCCAGCAGCCGCTGGAACAGGGGGCAGGGGACTAGCGGGAGATGGCAGTTCTTC. Translated, it gives CASSRWNRGQGTSGRWQFF.

The V gene is TRBV12-5, the J gene TRBJ2-1; TRBD1 aligns across 10 bases. The germline gives CDR1 LGHNT, CDR2 FRNRAP. The J segment lost 7 bases and the V segment lost 1 base, leaving 10 bases of the junction unmatched. The CDR3 loop spans 17 amino acids. The CDR3 DNA follows: TGTGCTAGTGGTTTGGGAGCCGGGACAGGGGTGCGAAATGAGCAGTTCTTC. Its protein product is CASGLGAGTGVRNEQFF.

The chain employs TRBV25-1 and TRBJ2-1; D possibly corresponds to TRBD2 (6 bases). There are 14 residues in the CDR3. V was trimmed by 10 bases and J by 0 bases, leaving 13 bases between them. The germline CDR1 and CDR2 sequences are MGHDK and SYGVNS. This CDR3 is CANVTSFSYNEQFF. As DNA, the CDR3 is TGTGCCAACGTGACTAGTTTCTCCTACAATGAGCAGTTCTTC.

This chain connects TRBV7-2 to TRBJ2-5; 7 bases line up with TRBD1. CDR3 size: 13 residues. CDR1 is SGHTA, CDR2 FQGNSA, per germline. J gave up 3 bases and V 6 bases, and 4 bases lay outside the gene matches. The CDR3 DNA reads TGTGCCAGCAGGACAGGGACGGAAGAGACCCAGTACTTC. Encoded protein: CASRTGTEETQYF.

V gene TRBV11-2 combines with J gene TRBJ2-1; no reliable D call. V shed 2 bases and J shed 6 bases, with 14 bases lying between them. The CDR3 spans 15 residues. Germline lookup yields CDR1 SGHAT and CDR2 FQNNGV. The CDR3 sequence is CASSLIAQLANEQFF. DNA of the CDR3: TGTGCCAGCAGCTTAATAGCCCAGCTCGCCAATGAGCAGTTCTTC.

The V call is TRBV29-1, the J call TRBJ2-3; 9 nucleotides align to TRBD2. The J segment lost 0 bases and the V segment lost 2 bases, leaving 0 bases of the junction unmatched. In germline, CDR1 is SQVTM, CDR2 ANQGSEA. There are 14 residues in the CDR3. Here the CDR3 DNA reads TGCAGCGTTGAAACTAGCGGGAGCACAGATACGCAGTATTTT. Translating gives CSVETSGSTDTQYF.

This clone was detected ten times or more. The chain uses TRBV7-9 and TRBJ2-1; D is unresolved. CDR1 is SEHNR, CDR2 FQNEAQ, per germline (reference sequence). CDR3 length equals 14 residues. V was trimmed by 4 bases and J by 4 bases, leaving 11 bases between them. This CDR3 reads CASSSIGFYNEQFF. CDR3 coding DNA: TGTGCCAGCAGCTCGATCGGGTTTTACAATGAGCAGTTCTTC.

The CDR3 is CASSMGYGNQPQHF. The CDR3 DNA reads as TGTGCCAGTAGTATGGGGTACGGCAATCAGCCCCAGCATTTT. The chain combines TRBV19 with TRBJ1-5, with unresolved D. The germline CDR1 and CDR2 sequences are LNHDA and SQIVND (reference sequence). V was pared by 3 bases and J by 2 bases, with 8 bases between. This CDR3 is built from 14 residues.

V and J are TRBV5-1 and TRBJ2-5; TRBD2 aligns across 8 bases. The junction had 10 bases not matched to a gene; V was cut back by 2 bases and J by 4 bases. The CDR3 runs 16 residues. Germline V lookup: CDR1 SGHRS, CDR2 YFSETQ. CDR3 amino acids: CASSFRTGGRGETQYF. The CDR3 coding sequence is TGCGCCAGCAGCTTCCGAACGGGAGGGCGGGGAGAGACCCAGTACTTC.